This T cell receptor (beta chain) was profiled in a study of blood T cells in healthy people across ages. Study-level points and caveats: Fewer expanded clones and more diversity marked long-lived versus aged donors. Observed TCR beta diversity per million T cells went down as age went up. This fall followed a roughly linear course with age.

J gave up 7 bases and V 0 bases, and 4 bases lay outside the gene matches. CDR3 size: 16 residues. Per germline, CDR1 MNHNY and CDR2 SVGAGI (reference sequence). The second PCR ran roughly 7 to 12 cycles with a sample-barcoded 5' primer and J-beta primers. Each TCR beta cDNA got a 12-nucleotide random molecular identifier. TCRdb analysed the 5' RACE reads with MiXCR anew, one entry per CDR3 protein. The sample has around 1.7 million distinct CDR3 sequences, 28% seen once. Concerning this clonotype: Antigen: not known.

This clonotype originated in a woman between 25 and 40 years old in good health. The J gene is TRBJ2-1, the V gene TRBV6-6, with 12 bases fitting TRBD2. The material sequenced was blood. CDR3 nucleotides: TGTGCCAGCAGTTACTCCCTAGCGGGAGGGAAAAATGAGCAGTTCTTC. Residues: CASSYSLAGGKNEQFF.